A selection of T cell receptor beta chains follows, all from one sample in a study of CD8+ T cells in alopecia areata. The data were produced by immunoSEQ multiplex PCR, yet TCRdb's version contains in-frame clones alone and is incomplete. This sample yields some 170,000 clones, of which roughly 60% are seen a single time; approximately 16% belongs to the top ten. The material was CD4+ T cells sorted from blood, obtained around week 55, from a patient treated with tofacitinib. These receptors were obtained from a human donor with alopecia areata. Each CDR3 is given with its conserved first and last residue. The D gene is left open where the match is weak. Size tells how often a clone was seen (once, few, many) or the class of an expanded clone, and some rows leave it out.

V gene	clone size	D gene	J gene	CDR3 protein	CDR3 DNA
TRBV5-1	NA	NA	TRBJ1-6	CASSLTGTNSPLHF	TGCGCCAGCAGCTTGACAGGGACCAATTCACCCCTCCACTTT
TRBV6-6	few	TRBD1	TRBJ1-2	CASSTTGTGRGYTF	TGTGCCAGCAGTACCACGGGGACAGGGCGCGGCTACACCTTC
TRBV5-1	NA	NA	TRBJ1-2	CASSSRPETYGYTF	TGCGCCAGCAGCAGCCGCCCGGAGACCTATGGCTACACCTTC
TRBV29-1	NA	TRBD1	TRBJ2-3	CSVDGQDLTDTQYF	TGCAGCGTTGACGGACAGGATTTAACAGATACGCAGTATTTT
TRBV28	NA	TRBD2	TRBJ2-3	CASSFGGGRLDTQYF	TGTGCCAGCAGTTTTGGCGGGGGTAGATTGGATACGCAGTATTTT
TRBV29-1	NA	TRBD1	TRBJ1-5	CSVRGSGQGNQPQHF	TGCAGCGTTAGGGGCTCGGGACAGGGGAACCAGCCCCAGCATTTT
TRBV2	NA	NA	TRBJ1-2	CASSADGPNYGYTF	TGTGCCAGCAGTGCTGACGGACCGAACTATGGCTACACCTTC
TRBV19	few	NA	TRBJ2-2	CASTRRLLRNTGELFF	TGTGCCAGCACCCGTCGGTTGCTCCGCAACACCGGGGAGCTGTTTTTT
TRBV19	NA	NA	TRBJ2-7	CASSIGSSYEQYF	TGTGCCAGTAGTATAGGCAGCTCCTACGAGCAGTACTTC
TRBV19	NA	NA	TRBJ2-6	CASSPGANVLTF	TGTGCCAGTAGTCCTGGGGCCAACGTCCTGACTTTC
TRBV2	NA	NA	TRBJ2-2	CASNAENTGELFF	TGTGCCAGCAACGCAGAGAACACCGGGGAGCTGTTTTTT
TRBV9	NA	NA	TRBJ1-1	CASSLPRGEAFF	TGTGCCAGCAGCCTACCTCGGGGGGAAGCTTTCTTT
TRBV28	NA	TRBD1	TRBJ1-2	CASSSGQGGGYTF	TGTGCCAGCAGTTCGGGACAGGGAGGGGGCTACACCTTC
TRBV6-5	NA	TRBD1	TRBJ2-6	CASSSQGAGGANVLTF	TGTGCCAGCAGTTCACAGGGGGCTGGAGGGGCCAACGTCCTGACTTTC
TRBV10-3	NA	NA	TRBJ1-3	CAISEWEGNTIYF	TGTGCCATCAGTGAATGGGAGGGAAACACCATATATTTT
TRBV9	NA	NA	TRBJ1-1	CASSPTRGVNTEAFF	TGTGCCAGCAGCCCGACGAGGGGGGTGAACACTGAAGCTTTCTTT
TRBV30	NA	NA	TRBJ2-5	CAWGVGGPQETQYF	TGTGCCTGGGGTGTTGGCGGGCCCCAAGAGACCCAGTACTTC
TRBV19	NA	NA	TRBJ2-7	CASSPVGGQTRKYF	TGTGCCAGTAGTCCCGTAGGGGGGCAAACGAGGAAGTACTTC
TRBV2	few	NA	TRBJ1-2	CASTPWRGYGYTF	TGTGCCAGCACACCATGGAGGGGGTATGGCTACACCTTC
TRBV5-1	few	NA	TRBJ1-5	CASSLNRDQPQHF	TGCGCCAGCAGCTTGAACAGGGACCAGCCCCAGCATTTT
TRBV6-5	NA	NA	TRBJ2-1	CASSYLGFGEQFF	TGTGCCAGCAGTTACTTAGGGTTCGGTGAGCAGTTCTTC
TRBV29-1	NA	TRBD1	TRBJ1-5	CSVQEGQGGSQPQHF	TGCAGCGTCCAAGAGGGACAGGGTGGGTCTCAGCCCCAGCATTTT
TRBV2	NA	TRBD1	TRBJ2-3	CASSDDRGRGSDTQYF	TGTGCCAGCAGTGACGACAGGGGACGGGGGTCAGATACGCAGTATTTT
TRBV7-2	NA	TRBD1	TRBJ1-6	CASSLRDRGNSPLHF	TGTGCCAGCAGCCTCCGGGACAGGGGCAATTCACCCCTCCACTTT
TRBV5-6	NA	NA	TRBJ2-3	CASSLAVTRGSDTQYF	TGTGCCAGCAGCTTGGCCGTGACTAGGGGGTCAGATACGCAGTATTTT
TRBV5-1	NA	TRBD1	TRBJ1-2	CASSLDAPDRGRGGYTF	TGCGCCAGCAGCTTGGATGCGCCGGACAGGGGGCGCGGTGGCTACACCTTC
TRBV30	few	TRBD1	TRBJ1-5	CAWSWTGGIQPQHF	TGTGCCTGGAGTTGGACAGGGGGCATTCAGCCCCAGCATTTT
TRBV25-1	NA	NA	TRBJ2-3	CASSEIGTGTQYF	TGTGCCAGCAGTGAAATTGGGACGGGTACGCAGTATTTT
TRBV5-1	few	TRBD1	TRBJ2-1	CASSFTGQGYNEQFF	TGCGCCAGCAGCTTCACGGGACAGGGCTACAATGAGCAGTTCTTC
TRBV2	NA	TRBD1	TRBJ1-6	CASSGDRSNSPLHF	TGTGCCAGCAGTGGGGACAGGAGTAATTCACCCCTCCACTTT
TRBV29-1	medium-sized	TRBD1	TRBJ2-7	CSVGPPGGRGHEQYF	TGCAGCGTTGGCCCTCCAGGGGGCAGGGGACACGAGCAGTACTTC
TRBV29-1	few	NA	TRBJ1-1	CSVEMVLHTEAFF	TGCAGCGTTGAAATGGTCTTGCACACTGAAGCTTTCTTT
TRBV6-6	NA	NA	TRBJ1-2	CASSHSGAGYTF	TGTGCCAGCAGTCACTCAGGTGCAGGCTACACCTTC
TRBV30	few	NA	TRBJ2-5	CAWISGAETQYF	TGTGCCTGGATTAGCGGAGCGGAGACCCAGTACTTC
TRBV4-2	NA	TRBD2	TRBJ2-5	CASSQGLAGKETQYF	TGTGCCAGCAGCCAAGGTCTAGCGGGGAAAGAGACCCAGTACTTC
TRBV4-1	NA	NA	TRBJ2-7	CASSQDRDYEQYF	TGCGCCAGCAGCCAAGACAGAGACTACGAGCAGTACTTC
TRBV30	NA	NA	TRBJ2-4	CAWSVTSGHQYF	TGTGCCTGGAGTGTAACGAGTGGGCATCAGTACTTC
TRBV20-1	NA	NA	TRBJ2-7	CSATLVNEQYF	TGCAGTGCAACGCTAGTGAACGAGCAGTACTTC
TRBV7-8	NA	TRBD2	TRBJ2-1	CASSLGPGLAFDEQFF	TGTGCCAGCAGCTTAGGACCGGGACTAGCTTTCGATGAGCAGTTCTTC
TRBV29-1	NA	NA	TRBJ2-1	CSVDRQIRNEQFF	TGCAGCGTTGATCGACAGATCCGCAATGAGCAGTTCTTC
TRBV15	NA	NA	TRBJ2-7	CATSSLLNPYEQYF	TGTGCCACCAGCAGCCTACTCAACCCCTACGAGCAGTACTTC